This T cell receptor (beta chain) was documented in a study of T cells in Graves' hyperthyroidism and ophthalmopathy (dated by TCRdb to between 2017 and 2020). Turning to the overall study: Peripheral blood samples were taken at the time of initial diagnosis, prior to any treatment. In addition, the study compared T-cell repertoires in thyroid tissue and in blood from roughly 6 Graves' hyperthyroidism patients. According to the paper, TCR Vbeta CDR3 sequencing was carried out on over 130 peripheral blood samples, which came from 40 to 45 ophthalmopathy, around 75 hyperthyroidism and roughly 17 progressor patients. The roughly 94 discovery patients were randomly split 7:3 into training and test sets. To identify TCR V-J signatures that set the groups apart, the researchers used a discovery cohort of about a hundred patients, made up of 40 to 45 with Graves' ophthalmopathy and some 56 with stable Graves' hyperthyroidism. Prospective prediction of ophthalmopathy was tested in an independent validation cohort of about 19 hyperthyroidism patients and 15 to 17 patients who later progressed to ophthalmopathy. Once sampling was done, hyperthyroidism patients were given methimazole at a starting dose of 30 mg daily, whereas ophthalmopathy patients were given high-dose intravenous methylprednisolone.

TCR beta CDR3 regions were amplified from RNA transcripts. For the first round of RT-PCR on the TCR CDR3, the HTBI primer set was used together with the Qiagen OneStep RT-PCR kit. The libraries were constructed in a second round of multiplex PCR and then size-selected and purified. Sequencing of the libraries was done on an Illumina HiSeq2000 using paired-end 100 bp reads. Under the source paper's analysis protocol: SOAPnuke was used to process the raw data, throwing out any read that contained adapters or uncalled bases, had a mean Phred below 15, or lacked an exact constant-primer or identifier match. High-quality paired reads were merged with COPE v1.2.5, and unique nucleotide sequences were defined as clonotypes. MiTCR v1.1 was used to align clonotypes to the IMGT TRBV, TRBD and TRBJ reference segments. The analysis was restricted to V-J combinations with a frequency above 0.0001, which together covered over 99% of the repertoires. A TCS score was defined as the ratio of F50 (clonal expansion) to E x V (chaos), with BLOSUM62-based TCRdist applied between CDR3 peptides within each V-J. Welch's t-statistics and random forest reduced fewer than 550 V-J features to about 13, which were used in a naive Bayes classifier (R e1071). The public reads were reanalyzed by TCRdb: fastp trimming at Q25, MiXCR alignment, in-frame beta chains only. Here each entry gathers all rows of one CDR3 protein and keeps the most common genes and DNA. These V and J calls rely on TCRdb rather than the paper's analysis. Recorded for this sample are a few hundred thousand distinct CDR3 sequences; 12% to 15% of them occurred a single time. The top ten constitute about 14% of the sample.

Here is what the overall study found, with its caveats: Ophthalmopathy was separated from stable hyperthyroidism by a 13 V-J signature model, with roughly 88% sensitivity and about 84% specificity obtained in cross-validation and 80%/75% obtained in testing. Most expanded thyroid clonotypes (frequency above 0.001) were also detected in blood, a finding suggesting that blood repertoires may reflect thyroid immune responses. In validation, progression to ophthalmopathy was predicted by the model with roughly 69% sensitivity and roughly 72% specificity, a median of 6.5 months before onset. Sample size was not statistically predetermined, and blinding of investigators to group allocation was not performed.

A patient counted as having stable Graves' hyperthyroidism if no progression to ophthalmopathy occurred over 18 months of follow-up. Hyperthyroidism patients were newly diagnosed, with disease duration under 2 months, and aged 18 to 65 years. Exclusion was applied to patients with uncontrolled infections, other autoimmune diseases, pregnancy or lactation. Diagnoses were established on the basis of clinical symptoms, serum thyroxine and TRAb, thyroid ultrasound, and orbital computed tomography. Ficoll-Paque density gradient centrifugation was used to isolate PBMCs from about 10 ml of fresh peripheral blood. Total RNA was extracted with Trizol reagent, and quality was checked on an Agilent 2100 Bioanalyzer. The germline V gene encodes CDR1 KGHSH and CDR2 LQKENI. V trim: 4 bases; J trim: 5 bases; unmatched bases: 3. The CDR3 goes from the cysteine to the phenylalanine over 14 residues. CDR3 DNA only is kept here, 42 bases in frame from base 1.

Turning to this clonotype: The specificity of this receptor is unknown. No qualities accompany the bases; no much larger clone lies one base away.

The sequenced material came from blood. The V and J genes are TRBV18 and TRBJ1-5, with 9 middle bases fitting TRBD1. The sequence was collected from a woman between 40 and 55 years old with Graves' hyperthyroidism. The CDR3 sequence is CASSQGQGHQPQHF. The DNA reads TGTGCCAGCTCACAGGGACAGGGACATCAGCCCCAGCATTTT.